A single sample is the source of the 2 T cell receptor beta chains below, sequenced in a study of cytotoxic CD8 clonotypes in ibrutinib-treated CLL. TCRdb keeps only in-frame clones here, not all; method: immunoSEQ multiplex PCR. The sample contains approximately 15,000 clones, 55% to 70% of which appear only once. The sequenced sample was PBMCs, obtained before ibrutinib treatment. The receptors here all came from a human donor with chronic lymphocytic leukemia.

The chain combines TRBV10-2 with TRBJ2-7; 7 positions agree with TRBD1. This CDR3 is built from 14 residues. Germline CDR1 is WSHSY and CDR2 is SAAADI. Losses at the gene ends were 6 bases for V and 0 bases for J; bases not matched to a gene: 5. CDR3 nucleotides: TGCGCCAGCAGGGAACAGGGGAGCTCCTACGAGCAGTACTTC. Translated, it gives CASREQGSSYEQYF.

This sequence joins TRBV7-9 and TRBJ1-1; D is possibly TRBD1 (6 bases). Germline loops: CDR1 SEHNR, CDR2 FQNEAQ (reference sequence). This CDR3 region has 16 residues. The ends were cut back, 0 bases at V and 4 bases at J, with 15 bases in the middle. This chain's CDR3 is CASSLATTGRGTEAFF. In nucleotides, the CDR3 is TGTGCCAGCAGCTTAGCTACGACAGGAAGGGGCACTGAAGCTTTCTTT.